This TCR beta chain is drawn from a study of T cells in Graves' hyperthyroidism and ophthalmopathy. Study outcomes and limitations: Most expanded thyroid clonotypes above 0.001 recurred in blood. Stable hyperthyroidism and ophthalmopathy were separated using 13 V-J signatures.

A word on this clonotype: Its antigen is undetermined.

Lactation, pregnancy, other autoimmune disease or uncontrolled infection led to exclusion of patients. Regions amplified from RNA transcripts were the TCR beta CDR3 regions. A first-round RT-PCR of the TCR CDR3 used the HTBI primer set. TCRdb re-derived calls from the multiplex PCR reads in MiXCR, one entry per CDR3 protein. The table records more than 500,000 distinct CDR3 sequences, around 50% of them present only once. Input material: peripheral blood or thyroid tissue (not recorded which). The clonotype comes from an adult woman with Graves' disease, either hyperthyroidism or ophthalmopathy (not recorded which).

CDR3: CASSEWDWAGYTF. For the CDR3, the DNA is TGTGCCAGCAGTGAATGGGATTGGGCTGGCTACACCTTC. This chain uses TRBV2 with TRBJ1-2; D not certain. The ends were cut back, 2 bases at V and 7 bases at J, with 11 bases in the middle. This CDR3 region has 13 residues. Germline V gives CDR1 SNHLY, CDR2 FYNNEI.